The 17 T cell receptor beta chains below come from one sample, sequenced in a study of Graves' ophthalmopathy and Graves' hyperthyroidism. RNA transcripts provided the template for amplifying TCR beta CDR3 regions. Amplification began with first-round RT-PCR using HTBI primers, then second-round multiplex PCR was performed. Each CDR3 protein gets one entry after TCRdb re-called the multiplex PCR reads with MiXCR. The profile shows approximately 540,000 distinct CDR3 sequences, under 45% of them singletons. The specimen was peripheral blood or thyroid tissue (not recorded which). These receptors were taken from an adult man with Graves' hyperthyroidism.

This clonotype showed up many times. V gene TRBV7-9 combines with J gene TRBJ1-2; possibly TRBD1 for D (5 bases). V was cut by 3 bases and J by 5 bases, with 16 bases left in between. The germline V gene encodes CDR1 SEHNR and CDR2 FQNEAQ (reference sequence). This CDR3 has 15 residues. In DNA, the CDR3 is TGTGCCAGCAGCTTTGGCGACAGCTCTTCATATGGCTACACCTTC. It is translated as CASSFGDSSSYGYTF.

The V call is TRBV7-9, the J call TRBJ2-6, with D perhaps matching TRBD1 or TRBD2 (5 bases each). Trimming left V 4 bases short and J 0 bases short, with 13 bases between. The V gene's germline CDR1 is SEHNR and CDR2 FQNEAQ (reference sequence). The CDR3 loop spans 17 amino acids. The CDR3 region has the DNA TGTGCCAGCAGCTCAGCAGGGAGCTCCTCTGGGGCCAACGTCCTGACTTTC. Translation: CASSSAGSSSGANVLTF.

There are many counts of this clonotype. The V call is TRBV7-6, the J call TRBJ2-7; possibly TRBD1 for D (5 bases). The V end was cut by 1 base, the J end by 6 bases, with 19 bases between. Per the germline V gene, CDR1 is SGHVS and CDR2 is FNYEAQ. CDR3 length equals 16 residues. The CDR3: CASSLDPRPDSSEQYF. DNA for the CDR3: TGTGCCAGCAGCTTAGATCCCCGCCCCGACAGTAGCGAGCAGTACTTC.

The V call is TRBV7-9, the J call TRBJ1-2; a weak D match, TRBD1 (6 bases). Germline loops: CDR1 SEHNR, CDR2 FQNEAQ (reference sequence). CDR3 size: 14 residues. Trimming shortened V by 2 bases and J by 6 bases, and 13 bases separated the two germline ends. CDR3 in amino acids: CASSLSFGGDGYTF. The CDR3, as DNA: TGTGCCAGCAGCTTAAGTTTTGGGGGCGATGGCTACACCTTC.

The rearrangement links TRBV10-3 to TRBJ1-2; perhaps TRBD1 as D (6 bases). The CDR3 runs 14 residues. V lost 2 bases and J lost 2, with 9 bases in between. Germline V CDR1 and CDR2: ENHRY, SYGVKD. CDR3 amino acids: CAISEGQKNYGYTF. DNA for the CDR3: TGTGCCATCAGTGAGGGACAGAAAAACTATGGCTACACCTTC.

The table lists this clonotype with many counts. V usage is TRBV10-3 and J usage is TRBJ1-6; possibly TRBD1 for D (5 bases). V was shortened by 0 bases and J by 6 bases, with 9 bases between the two germline ends. CDR3 length: 15 amino acids. Germline lookup yields CDR1 ENHRY and CDR2 SYGVKD. DNA for the CDR3: TGTGCCATCAGTGAGTCGGAGGGGTCTAATTCACCCCTCCACTTT. Translated, it gives CAISESEGSNSPLHF.

This clonotype has at least ten counts. V and J are TRBV24-1 and TRBJ1-1; TRBD1 matches 7 bases. The CDR3 contains 13 residues. The junction had 5 bases not matched to a gene; V was cut back by 4 bases and J by 7 bases. CDR1 KGHDR and CDR2 SFDVKD come from the germline V gene. This chain's CDR3 is CATSETGTVEAFF. The DNA for the CDR3 is TGTGCCACCAGTGAGACTGGGACAGTTGAAGCTTTCTTT.

The chain employs TRBV9 and TRBJ1-4, with TRBD1 identical over 8 bases. V dropped 3 bases and J dropped 0; count of bases not matched to a gene: 10. The CDR3 covers 18 residues. Per germline, CDR1 SGDLS and CDR2 YYNGEE. In nucleotides, the CDR3 is TGTGCCAGCAGCGGTGGGGCACCGGGACAGGCAACTAATGAAAAACTGTTTTTT. Translation gives CASSGGAPGQATNEKLFF.

This sequence joins TRBV25-1 and TRBJ2-6, with D perhaps TRBD1 (6 bases). Germline assignment: CDR1 MGHDK and CDR2 SYGVNS. The CDR3 spans 15 residues. The V end was cut by 7 bases, the J end by 4 bases, with 14 bases between. This CDR3 reads CASTVAGTGANVLTF. For the CDR3, the DNA is TGTGCCAGCACCGTCGCCGGGACAGGGGCCAACGTCCTGACTTTC.

This clonotype occurred many times. The genes are TRBV20-1 and TRBJ1-2; TRBD1 aligns across 9 bases. From germline, CDR1 is DFQATT and CDR2 SNEGSKA (reference sequence). The CDR3 runs 18 residues. With V trimmed by 6 bases and J by 0 bases, 17 bases remained unmatched. CDR3 sequence reads: CSASFFWTGVGANYGYTF. CDR3 bases: TGCAGTGCCTCCTTTTTTTGGACAGGGGTTGGAGCTAACTATGGCTACACCTTC.

The J gene is TRBJ1-3, the V gene TRBV29-1; the match to TRBD1 covers 9 bases. V shed 8 bases, J shed 2 bases, and the junction held 7 bases outside the gene matches. The CDR3 length is 14 residues. Germline values: CDR1 SQVTM, CDR2 ANQGSEA. The CDR3 sequence is CSLGQGFTGNTIYF. DNA for the CDR3: TGCAGCTTGGGACAGGGCTTTACTGGAAACACCATATATTTT.

The chain recombines TRBV20-1 with TRBJ2-5; 11 bases fit TRBD2. Trimming removed 3 bases from V and 0 bases from J; junction bases left unmatched: 6. Germline-derived CDR1 and CDR2 are DFQATT and SNEGSKA (reference sequence). The CDR3 spans 16 residues. The CDR3 sequence: CSASAQGLADQETQYF. The CDR3 DNA sequence: TGCAGTGCTAGTGCGCAGGGACTAGCGGACCAAGAGACCCAGTACTTC.

The chain joins TRBV7-2 to TRBJ2-3; possibly TRBD2 for D (6 bases). With the DNA end fitting TRBJ2-7 better, the J assignment may be wrong. Germline V lookup: CDR1 SGHTA, CDR2 FQGNSA. This CDR3 has 16 amino acids. Here the CDR3 reads CASSLEATRPTDTQYF. In nucleotides, the CDR3 is TGTGCCAGCAGCTTAGAGGCGACTAGGCCCACAGATACGCAGTACTTC.

The chain recombines TRBV28 with TRBJ1-5; possibly TRBD1 for D (5 bases). CDR1 is MDHEN and CDR2 is SYDVKM in the germline V gene. The ends were cut back, 6 bases at V and 4 bases at J, with 13 bases in the middle. The CDR3 spans 14 residues. CDR3 sequence: CASRSGWGNQPQHF. CDR3 sequence (DNA): TGTGCCAGCAGGTCAGGGTGGGGGAATCAGCCCCAGCATTTT. Full variable domain (outside the CDR3, taken from reference TRBV28 and TRBJ1-5): DVKVTQSSRYLVKRTGEKVFLECVQDMDHENMFWYRQDPGLGLRLIYFSYDVKMKEKGDIPEGYSVSREKKERFSLILESASTNQTSMYLCASRSGWGNQPQHFGDGTRLSIL.

This chain connects TRBV7-2 to TRBJ2-7, with 8 positions matching TRBD2. There are 14 residues in the CDR3. The V gene end was trimmed by 3 bases and the J gene end by 6 bases; junction bases not matched to a gene: 7. CDR1 is SGHTA and CDR2 is FQGNSA in the germline V gene. For the CDR3, the DNA is TGTGCCAGCAGCTTCCCCAGACTAGCGATCGAGCAGTACTTC. This codes for CASSFPRLAIEQYF.

This clonotype was detected many times. The genes are TRBV20-1 and TRBJ1-4; 9 positions match TRBD1. J was trimmed by 0 bases and V by 6 bases; bases with no gene match: 14. Germline CDR1 reads DFQATT; CDR2 reads SNEGSKA (reference sequence). There are 18 residues in the CDR3. CDR3 residues: CSAQGTGTGTTTNEKLFF. The DNA for the CDR3 is TGCAGTGCCCAGGGGACCGGGACAGGGACCACAACTAATGAAAAACTGTTTTTT.

As regards this clonotype: This may come from a read error, since a much larger clone is one base off. This chain links TRBV2 with TRBJ1-2; D is ambiguous. V lost 2 bases and J 8 bases, leaving 15 bases between the germline ends. CDR1 and CDR2 (germline): SNHLY, FYNNEI. The CDR3 spans 14 residues. The CDR3 loop reads CASSECLDPQGYTF. For the CDR3, the DNA is TGTGCCAGCAGTGAATGCTTGGACCCTCAAGGCTACACCTTC.